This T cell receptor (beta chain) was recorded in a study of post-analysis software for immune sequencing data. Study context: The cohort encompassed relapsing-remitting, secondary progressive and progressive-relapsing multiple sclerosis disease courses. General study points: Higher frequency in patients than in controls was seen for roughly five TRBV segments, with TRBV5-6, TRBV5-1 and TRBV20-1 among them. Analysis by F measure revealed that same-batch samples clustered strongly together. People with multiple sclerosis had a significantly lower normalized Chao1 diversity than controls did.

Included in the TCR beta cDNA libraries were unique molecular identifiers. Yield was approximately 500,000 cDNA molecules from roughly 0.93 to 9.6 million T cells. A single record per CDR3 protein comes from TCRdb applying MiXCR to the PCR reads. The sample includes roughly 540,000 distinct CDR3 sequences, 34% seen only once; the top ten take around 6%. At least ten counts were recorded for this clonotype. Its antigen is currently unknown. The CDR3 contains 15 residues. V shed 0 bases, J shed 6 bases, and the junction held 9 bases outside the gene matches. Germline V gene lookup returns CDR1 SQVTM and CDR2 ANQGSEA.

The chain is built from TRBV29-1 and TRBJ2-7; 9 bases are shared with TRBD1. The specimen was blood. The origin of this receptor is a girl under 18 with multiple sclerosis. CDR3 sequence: CSVEDRGTGSGEQYF. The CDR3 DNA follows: TGCAGCGTTGAAGATCGCGGGACAGGGTCGGGCGAGCAGTACTTC.